The 20 T cell receptor beta chains below all came from one sample that was sequenced in a study of T cell responses to AZD1222 COVID-19 vaccine. Produced via immunoSEQ multiplex PCR; TCRdb's table is partial and in-frame only. The table lists some 100,000 clones, around 87% of them singletons. The sequenced sample was peripheral blood, obtained on day 0 of AZD1222 vaccination. These TCRs come from an adult in good health.

The V call is TRBV5-1, the J call TRBJ1-3, with 9 nucleotides matching TRBD1. V lost 3 bases and J lost 2; bases outside the gene matches: 12. Germline V gene lookup returns CDR1 SGHRS and CDR2 YFSETQ. This CDR3 has 18 residues. In DNA, the CDR3 is TGCGCCAGCAGCTCCAAGACCCTACAGGGGGCAACTGGAAACACCATATATTTT. This codes for CASSSKTLQGATGNTIYF.

This clone appeared once. The chain employs TRBV11-2 and TRBJ2-1, with D hard to call. V lost 5 bases and J 0 bases, leaving 14 bases between the germline ends. The CDR3 covers 16 residues. The germline V gene has CDR1 SGHAT and CDR2 FQNNGV. The CDR3 DNA is TGTGCCAGCAGCCGACGGGCGGTCAGCTCCTACAATGAGCAGTTCTTC. This translates into CASSRRAVSSYNEQFF.

With regard to this clone: One end of the junction varies from germline; a read error may be responsible. The chain links TRBV3-1 (or the pseudogene TRBV3-2) to TRBJ2-4; no definite D call. The germline V gene has CDR1 LGHDT and CDR2 YNNKEL (reference sequence). CDR3 length: 12 amino acids. CDR3 sequence: CASSQQQRFVFF. The CDR3 DNA follows: TGTGCCAGCAGCCAGCAACAAAGGTTCGTCTTCTTC.

This clone occurred many times. The chain couples TRBV9 to TRBJ2-2; a weak D match, TRBD1 (5 bases). V was trimmed by 0 bases and J by 4 bases, leaving 10 bases between them. Germline V gene sequence: CDR1 SGDLS, CDR2 YYNGEE. This CDR3 spans 15 amino acids. The CDR3, as DNA: TGTGCCAGCAGCGTAGGACAGACCGGCACCGGGGAGCTGTTTTTT. It specifies CASSVGQTGTGELFF.

The V gene is TRBV5-1, the J gene TRBJ2-1, with 8 bases aligning to TRBD2. This CDR3 has 14 amino acids. CDR1 SGHRS and CDR2 YFSETQ come from the germline V gene. V was clipped by 3 bases and J by 11 bases; unmatched bases: 10. The CDR3 DNA is TGCGCCAGCAGCTCCACAAGGCGGGAGGAAAAGCAGTTCTTC. Its translation: CASSSTRREEKQFF.

The chain links TRBV7-8 to TRBJ1-4; 7 nucleotides match TRBD1. Germline CDR1 SGHVS, CDR2 FQNEAQ. V shed 1 base, J shed 8 bases, and the junction held 10 bases outside the gene matches. The CDR3 extends over 16 amino acids. The CDR3 DNA sequence: TGTGCCAGCAGCTTAGGCCGGCAGGGGGTAGACGAAAAACTGTTTTTT. Amino acid sequence: CASSLGRQGVDEKLFF. Together with reference TRBV7-8 and TRBJ1-4, the CDR3 gives the full variable domain: GAGVSQSPRYKVAKRGQDVALRCDPISGHVSLFWYQQALGQGPEFLTYFQNEAQLDKSGLPSDRFFAERPEGSVSTLKIQRTQQEDSAVYLCASSLGRQGVDEKLFFGSGTQLSVL.

At least ten counts were recorded for this clone. The CDR3 bases are TGTGCCAGCAACCCGACTCCACAGGGGAATGAGCAGTTCTTC. It is translated as CASNPTPQGNEQFF. The chain joins TRBV2 to TRBJ2-1; TRBD1 aligns across 7 bases. CDR1 SNHLY and CDR2 FYNNEI come from the germline V gene. Trimming took 7 bases from V and 7 from J; bases not matched to a gene: 10. This CDR3 is built from 14 residues.

This clone was counted once. The chain couples TRBV27 to TRBJ2-1; 8 bases are shared with TRBD2. The CDR3 loop spans 16 amino acids. Per the germline V gene, CDR1 is MNHEY and CDR2 is SMNVEV (reference sequence). Unmatched junction bases numbered 7, after V lost 5 bases and J lost 1 base. CDR3 sequence: CASSPRLATSYNEQFF. CDR3 sequence (DNA): TGTGCCAGCAGTCCCAGACTAGCGACTTCCTACAATGAGCAGTTCTTC.

Worth noting for this clone: This sample also contains other DNA sequences that code for the same CDR3. This rearrangement joins TRBV28 to TRBJ1-6, with D hard to call. The CDR3 covers 12 residues. Trimming shortened V by 3 bases and J by 8 bases, and 5 bases separated the two germline ends. The germline CDR1 and CDR2 sequences are MDHEN and SYDVKM. CDR3 in amino acids: CASSLVDSPLHF. CDR3 in DNA: TGTGCCAGCAGTTTGGTGGATTCACCCCTCCACTTT.

The V and J genes are TRBV6-5 and TRBJ1-3, with D maybe TRBD1 (5 bases). Per germline, CDR1 MNHEY and CDR2 SVGAGI. V was clipped by 6 bases and J by 0 bases, with 9 bases between them. The CDR3 runs 14 residues. The CDR3 coding sequence is TGTGCCAGCAGCCGGGGCTTCTCTGGAAACACCATATATTTT. It is translated as CASSRGFSGNTIYF.

V is TRBV28 and J is TRBJ1-5; 9 bases are shared with TRBD1. Germline loops: CDR1 MDHEN, CDR2 SYDVKM. J was trimmed by 6 bases and V by 5 bases; bases with no gene match: 8. The CDR3 is made up of 15 amino acids. CDR3 loop: CASSHRQGVSQPQHF. The CDR3 nucleotides are TGTGCCAGCAGTCATCGACAGGGGGTTAGTCAGCCCCAGCATTTT.

The V call is TRBV10-3, the J call TRBJ2-7, with D perhaps matching TRBD2 (5 bases). The length of the CDR3 is 12 residues. The V end was cut by 7 bases, the J end by 1 base, with 8 bases between. The germline gives CDR1 ENHRY, CDR2 SYGVKD. The CDR3 spells CAIKSGSYEQYF. Written as DNA, the CDR3 is TGTGCCATCAAGAGCGGATCCTACGAGCAGTACTTC.

This rearrangement joins TRBV30 to TRBJ1-1, with D tentatively TRBD1 (5 bases). V lost 0 bases to trimming and J lost 1 base, with 15 bases between them. Per the germline V gene, CDR1 is GTSNPN and CDR2 is SVGIG (reference sequence). This CDR3 contains 16 residues. The CDR3 DNA is TGTGCCTGGAGTGTACAGAGGTCGGGGCCGAACACTGAAGCTTTCTTT. This sequence encodes CAWSVQRSGPNTEAFF.

This clone was picked up one time. This chain connects TRBV10-3 to TRBJ2-7; 8 positions match TRBD2. With 9 bases clipped from V and 2 bases from J, the junction kept 3 bases outside the gene matches. Germline V gives CDR1 ENHRY, CDR2 SYGVKD. This CDR3 is built from 12 residues. For the CDR3, the DNA is TGTGCCATAGCGGGAGAAGCCTACGAGCAGTACTTC. Its translation is CAIAGEAYEQYF.

This chain connects TRBV4-3 to TRBJ2-3, with D possibly matching TRBD2 (6 bases). Germline CDR1 is LGHNA and CDR2 is YSLEER. V was cut by 0 bases and J by 0 bases, with 10 bases left in between. The CDR3 runs to 16 residues. DNA of the CDR3: TGCGCCAGCAGCCAAGAAGCGCGGGGCAGCACAGATACGCAGTATTTT. Its protein is CASSQEARGSTDTQYF.

The V gene is TRBV6-5, the J gene TRBJ2-1; D uncertain. CDR1 MNHEY and CDR2 SVGAGI come from the germline V gene. The CDR3 is 15 amino acids. Trimming took off 5 bases at V and 0 bases at J, with 11 bases between the two ends. CDR3 bases: TGTGCCAGCAGTCCCTCTGGTCTCTCCTACAATGAGCAGTTCTTC. It yields the protein CASSPSGLSYNEQFF.

This chain connects TRBV30 to TRBJ2-3; D is perhaps TRBD1 (5 bases). The CDR3 runs 15 residues. Looked up from germline, CDR1 is GTSNPN and CDR2 is SVGIG (reference sequence). V was shortened by 1 base and J by 1 base, with 12 bases between the two germline ends. CDR3 in amino acids: CAWSARRARTDTQYF. The CDR3 DNA reads TGTGCCTGGAGTGCGCGCAGGGCCCGCACAGATACGCAGTATTTT.

The chain combines TRBV18 with TRBJ2-7; 8 bases map to TRBD2. The V and J ends lost 5 bases and 5 bases, in that order; junction bases with no gene match: 8. The CDR3 totals 14 residues. Germline assignment: CDR1 KGHSH and CDR2 LQKENI. The CDR3 loop reads CASSTGLVGNEQYF. CDR3 in DNA: TGTGCCAGCTCAACGGGACTAGTCGGGAACGAGCAGTACTTC.

Note on this clone: Other nucleotide sequences from this sample produce the same CDR3. J is TRBJ2-7 and V is TRBV28; no reliable D call. CDR1 is MDHEN, CDR2 SYDVKM, per germline. The V end lost 4 bases, the J end lost 4 bases, and 8 bases lay between the germline ends. The CDR3 totals 12 residues. CDR3 DNA sequence: TGTGCCAGCAGTTCCCAGGTATACGAGCAGTACTTC. This sequence encodes CASSSQVYEQYF.

The chain links TRBV5-1 to TRBJ2-1, with 9 bases matching TRBD2. Trimming took 1 base from V and 4 from J; bases not matched to a gene: 3. The germline V gene encodes CDR1 SGHRS and CDR2 YFSETQ. The CDR3 spans 15 residues. The chain's CDR3 is CASSLTSGPYNEQFF. CDR3 nucleotides: TGCGCCAGCAGCTTGACTAGCGGGCCATACAATGAGCAGTTCTTC. The entire variable domain, with the rest obtained from reference TRBV5-1 and TRBJ2-1, is as follows: KAGVTQTPRYLIKTRGQQVTLSCSPISGHRSVSWYQQTPGQGLQFLFEYFSETQRNKGNFPGRFSGRQFSNSRSEMNVSTLELGDSALYLCASSLTSGPYNEQFFGPGTRLTVL.